This record looks at one TCR beta chain sequence and its context. Its antigen is still unknown. The data belong to a study of regulatory T cells in long-lasting Graves disease. Study-level findings and limits: Patients with persistent disease showed a bias toward TRBV28, TRBJ1-2 and TRBJ2-5.

Both iRepertoire HTBI primers and Arm-PCR of CDR3 regions were used to build the TCR beta libraries. TCRdb called the multiplex PCR reads again in MiXCR, with one record for every CDR3 protein. The sample has 650,000 to 700,000 distinct CDR3 sequences, around 30% seen once; the top ten hold about 40%. CDR3 length: 14 residues. With V trimmed by 1 base and J by 4 bases, 6 bases remained unmatched. Looked up from germline, CDR1 is SQVTM and CDR2 is ANQGSEA. Documented time point: persistent/refractory GD, antithyroid drugs over 5 years with positive TRAb. After RNA was extracted from PBMCs, the TCR library was made from it. Doctors identified Graves' disease using the American Thyroid Association guidelines.

This receptor was obtained from a female donor with Graves disease. This chain uses TRBV29-1 with TRBJ1-2, with 7 bases identical to TRBD1. The material sequenced was peripheral blood mononuclear cells (PBMCs), taken when the disease was refractory, from a patient treated with antithyroid drugs. The CDR3 spells CSVEGGQAVYGYTF. CDR3 DNA sequence: TGCAGCGTTGAAGGAGGACAGGCGGTCTATGGCTACACCTTC. The full variable domain, rest sourced from reference TRBV29-1 and TRBJ1-2, is SAVISQKPSRDICQRGTSLTIQCQVDSQVTMMFWYRQQPGQSLTLIATANQGSEATYESGFVIDKFPISRPNLTFSTLTVSNMSPEDSSIYLCSVEGGQAVYGYTFGSGTRLTVV.